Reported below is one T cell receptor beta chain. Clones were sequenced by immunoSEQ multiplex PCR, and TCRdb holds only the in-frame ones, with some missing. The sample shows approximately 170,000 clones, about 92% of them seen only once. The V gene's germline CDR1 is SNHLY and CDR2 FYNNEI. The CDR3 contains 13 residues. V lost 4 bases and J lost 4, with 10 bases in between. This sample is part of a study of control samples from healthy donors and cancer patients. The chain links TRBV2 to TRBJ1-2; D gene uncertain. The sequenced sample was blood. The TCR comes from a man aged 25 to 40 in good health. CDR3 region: CASSVEVGYGYTF. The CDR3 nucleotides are TGTGCCAGCAGTGTAGAGGTTGGCTATGGCTACACCTTC.